The 21 T cell receptor beta chains in this list originate from one sample, sequenced in a study of cytomegalovirus exposure and HLA in healthy donors. Primers: 60 Vbeta forward and 13 Jbeta reverse. Using immunoSEQ multiplex PCR, the repertoire was profiled, and TCRdb retains in-frame clones only, with some absent. Among 100,000 to 150,000 clones listed, 81% were seen once. The material sequenced was PBMCs. These receptors were collected from a man between 18 and 29 years old in good health and CMV-seronegative.

V is TRBV30 and J is TRBJ2-7, with D tentatively TRBD2 (6 bases). This CDR3 comprises 16 residues. The germline gives CDR1 GTSNPN, CDR2 SVGIG (reference sequence). Between the trimmed V and J ends, which lost 4 bases and 0 bases, there was a span of 19 bases. CDR3 in DNA: TGTGCCTGGATGTGGGGAGGCCCCGGCCTCTCCTACGAGCAGTACTTC. Encoded protein: CAWMWGGPGLSYEQYF.

The rearrangement links TRBV6-1 to TRBJ2-1; D perhaps matches TRBD2 (7 bases). This CDR3 contains 13 residues. Trimming shortened V by 1 base and J by 9 bases, and 10 bases separated the two germline ends. Germline CDR1 is MNHNS and CDR2 is SASEGT. In DNA form, the CDR3 reads TGTGCCAGCAGTGAAGAGGGGGGGGGTGAGCAGTTCTTC. Its translation is CASSEEGGGEQFF.

The rearrangement uses TRBV7-9 and TRBJ2-1; 9 bases fit TRBD2. Germline V CDR1 and CDR2: SEHNR, FQNEAQ (reference sequence). With V trimmed by 3 bases and J by 5 bases, 5 bases remained unmatched. The CDR3 has 15 residues. The CDR3 protein is CASSFRSGGDNEQFF. For the CDR3, the DNA is TGTGCCAGCAGCTTCCGTAGCGGGGGAGACAATGAGCAGTTCTTC.

The chain combines TRBV21-1 with TRBJ1-1; the table's D call TRBD1 went unverified against the DNA. TRBV21-1 is annotated as a pseudogene. The CDR3 contains 18 residues. The CDR3 DNA reads TGTGCCAGCAGCAAAGTCACAGGGTCGGAAGTTTTGAACACTGAAGCTTTCTTT. This codes for CASSKVTGSEVLNTEAFF.

This sequence joins TRBV30 and TRBJ2-1, with TRBD1 identical over 10 bases. This CDR3 is built from 17 residues. Per germline, CDR1 GTSNPN and CDR2 SVGIG (reference sequence). V lost 0 bases to trimming and J lost 8 bases; unmatched junction nucleotides: 13. CDR3 nucleotide sequence: TGTGCCTGGAGTGTAAACCCAGTGGGACAGGGGCTGGATGAGCAGTTCTTC. As protein: CAWSVNPVGQGLDEQFF.

This rearrangement joins TRBV19 to TRBJ2-1, with 8 bases lining up with TRBD2. Germline CDR1 LNHDA, CDR2 SQIVND (reference sequence). V gave up 7 bases and J gave up 9 bases; unmatched junction bases: 8. The CDR3 runs 13 residues. CDR3 loop: CASIARGLGEQFF. The CDR3 region has the DNA TGTGCCAGTATCGCCCGGGGACTAGGTGAGCAGTTCTTC.

The chain uses TRBV9 and TRBJ2-6, with 7 bases lining up with TRBD1. J gave up 3 bases and V 4 bases, and 4 bases lay outside the gene matches. The CDR3 length is 15 residues. The germline V gene has CDR1 SGDLS and CDR2 YYNGEE. CDR3 in DNA: TGTGCCAGCAGCAAACAGGGGTATGGGGCCAACGTCCTGACTTTC. This sequence encodes CASSKQGYGANVLTF.

The rearrangement joins TRBV2 to TRBJ1-1; perhaps TRBD1 as D (6 bases). The CDR3 covers 16 residues. The V end lost 2 bases, the J end lost 4 bases, and 17 bases lay between the germline ends. The V gene's germline CDR1 is SNHLY and CDR2 FYNNEI. CDR3 loop: CASSEQTTGFGTEAFF. In nucleotides, the CDR3 is TGTGCCAGCAGTGAACAAACTACAGGGTTTGGCACTGAAGCTTTCTTT. The full variable domain, its missing parts supplied by reference TRBV2 and TRBJ1-1, is EPEVTQTPSHQVTQMGQEVILRCVPISNHLYFYWYRQILGQKVEFLVSFYNNEISEKSEIFDDQFSVERPDGSNFTLKIRSTKLEDSAMYFCASSEQTTGFGTEAFFGQGTRLTVV.

The genes are TRBV5-1 and TRBJ1-1; 7 positions agree with TRBD1. Germline V lookup: CDR1 SGHRS, CDR2 YFSETQ. The CDR3 has 16 amino acids. The trim removed 7 bases at V and 4 bases at J, leaving 16 bases unmatched. The CDR3 region has the DNA TGCGCCAGCGCGCACCTAGAGGGGGCCGCGCGCACTGAAGCTTTCTTT. Translating it yields CASAHLEGAARTEAFF.

This clone has just a few counts. The V gene is TRBV11-3, the J gene TRBJ1-3; 10 positions agree with TRBD1. The CDR3 runs 15 residues. V lost 5 bases to trimming and J lost 4 bases; unmatched junction nucleotides: 5. Germline-derived CDR1 and CDR2 are SGHNT and YENEEA. The CDR3 DNA reads TGTGCCAGCAGCCCCGGGACAGGGGCAGGAAACACCATATATTTT. Translated: CASSPGTGAGNTIYF.

The genes are TRBV28 and TRBJ1-5; 8 nucleotides align to TRBD1. The CDR3 sequence is 15 residues long. Trimming cost V 6 bases and J 6 bases; bases outside gene matches: 10. Germline loops: CDR1 MDHEN, CDR2 SYDVKM. The CDR3, as DNA: TGTGCCAGCAGCCCCAGGGGGCGCGGTGCTCAGCCCCAGCATTTT. Amino acid sequence: CASSPRGRGAQPQHF.

This chain links TRBV7-9 with TRBJ1-2, with 7 bases matching TRBD1. Unmatched junction bases numbered 3, after V lost 2 bases and J lost 6 bases. Germline assignment: CDR1 SEHNR and CDR2 FQNEAQ (reference sequence). The CDR3 is 13 residues long. CDR3 region: CASSLKDRDGYTF. DNA of the CDR3: TGTGCCAGCAGCTTAAAAGACAGGGATGGCTACACCTTC.

The chain has TRBV11-2 and TRBJ1-5; 12 bases are shared with TRBD1. The CDR3 extends over 15 amino acids. Germline CDR1 and CDR2: SGHAT and FQNNGV. Trimming cost V 5 bases and J 6 bases; bases outside gene matches: 5. The CDR3 protein is CASSRDRGLGQPQHF. The CDR3 DNA is TGTGCCAGCAGCCGGGACAGGGGGCTAGGTCAGCCCCAGCATTTT.

The rearrangement joins TRBV6-5 to TRBJ2-2, with TRBD1 identical over 7 bases. There are 15 residues in the CDR3. V was pared by 10 bases and J by 4 bases, with 12 bases of the junction left unmatched. The germline CDR1 and CDR2 sequences are MNHEY and SVGAGI. Here the CDR3 DNA reads TGTGCCACTCGTTCCGGGACAGCTCTCACCGGGGAGCTGTTTTTT. The encoded protein is CATRSGTALTGELFF.

This chain connects TRBV11-2 to TRBJ2-3; no firm D call. CDR1 SGHAT and CDR2 FQNNGV come from the germline V gene. Trimming shortened V by 5 bases and J by 4 bases, and 4 bases separated the two germline ends. The length of the CDR3 is 11 residues. The CDR3 loop is CASSLSDTQYF. DNA of the CDR3: TGTGCCAGCAGCCTATCAGATACGCAGTATTTT. Drawing the rest from reference TRBV11-2 and TRBJ2-3, the complete variable domain is EAGVAQSPRYKIIEKRQSVAFWCNPISGHATLYWYQQILGQGPKLLIQFQNNGVVDDSQLPKDRFSAERLKGVDSTLKIQPAKLEDSAVYLCASSLSDTQYFGPGTRLTVL.

The count of this clone is one. V and J are TRBV9 and TRBJ2-7, with TRBD1 matching 11 bases. Trimming cost V 4 bases and J 4 bases; bases outside gene matches: 7. CDR3 length: 15 amino acids. CDR1 and CDR2 (germline): SGDLS, YYNGEE. The CDR3 region has the DNA TGTGCCAGCAGCCCCCGGACAGGGGGCATGTACGAGCAGTACTTC. Residues: CASSPRTGGMYEQYF.

The rearrangement links TRBV6-6 to TRBJ2-7; D ambiguous. V shed 5 bases and J shed 5 bases, with 7 bases lying between them. In germline, CDR1 is MNHNY, CDR2 SVGAGI (reference sequence). The CDR3 totals 11 residues. The CDR3 spells CASSVLNEQYF. For the CDR3, the DNA is TGTGCCAGCAGTGTACTAAACGAGCAGTACTTC.

The V gene is TRBV29-1, the J gene TRBJ2-7; the D gene is possibly TRBD1 (6 bases). The germline V gene encodes CDR1 SQVTM and CDR2 ANQGSEA. The CDR3 is 13 amino acids. Trimming pared 2 bases from V and 2 bases from J, leaving 10 bases between. In DNA, the CDR3 is TGCAGCGTTGAACAGGGGTACCCCTACGAGCAGTACTTC. Its protein is CSVEQGYPYEQYF.

This clone was seen a handful of times. The chain employs TRBV14 and TRBJ2-7; D gene uncertain. CDR3 length: 14 amino acids. The V gene's germline CDR1 is SGHDN and CDR2 FVKESK. The V end lost 0 bases, the J end lost 3 bases, and 9 bases lay between the germline ends. The DNA for the CDR3 is TGTGCCAGCAGCCAAGAAATCGGGTTCTACGAGCAGTACTTC. Translated: CASSQEIGFYEQYF.

The gene calls are TRBV2 and TRBJ2-7; D is uncertain. The V and J ends lost 3 bases and 7 bases respectively, with 10 bases between them. CDR1 is SNHLY and CDR2 is FYNNEI in the germline V gene. The CDR3 spans 12 residues. CDR3 amino acids: CASSDILQEQYF. The CDR3, as DNA: TGTGCCAGCAGTGATATCCTTCAGGAGCAGTACTTC.

The gene calls are TRBV4-1 and TRBJ2-7; 7 nucleotides match TRBD1. Germline assignment: CDR1 MGHRA and CDR2 YSYEKL. Unmatched junction bases numbered 6, after V lost 4 bases and J lost 0 bases. The CDR3 has 15 residues. The CDR3, as DNA: TGCGCCAGCAGCCGTCGGACAGGTGGCTCCTACGAGCAGTACTTC. Amino acids: CASSRRTGGSYEQYF.